This entry lists 21 T cell receptor beta chains sequenced from one sample in a study of blood T cell repertoires in COVID-19. Generated by immunoSEQ multiplex PCR, the TCRdb table keeps only in-frame clones and is missing some. Found here are about 200,000 clones, 65% to 85% of them singletons; the top ten hold 8.5% to 12%. Source material: peripheral blood. These receptors were taken from a woman of 80 years or more with acute or convalescent COVID-19.

This clone was found once. At one end the junction does not follow the germline gene, possibly because of a read error. DNA of the CDR3: TGTGCTAGCAGCTCGGGACAGGGGACAGCAGATACGCAGTATTTT. This encodes CASSSGQGTADTQYF. This rearrangement joins TRBV7-7 to TRBJ2-3, with TRBD1 matching 10 bases. This CDR3 comprises 15 residues. CDR1 is SSHAT and CDR2 is FNYEAQ in the germline V gene (reference sequence).

The chain employs TRBV3-1 (or the pseudogene TRBV3-2) and TRBJ2-1, with 8 bases matching TRBD2. J lost 0 bases, V lost 6 bases, and 4 bases had no gene match. The CDR3 runs 15 residues. Looked up from germline, CDR1 is LGHDT and CDR2 is YNNKEL (reference sequence). Written as DNA, the CDR3 is TGTGCCAGCAGTGCTCGGGAGGGCTCCTACAATGAGCAGTTCTTC. It encodes CASSAREGSYNEQFF.

This chain joins TRBV9 and TRBJ1-1, with D possibly TRBD1 on 6 matching bases. The V end was cut by 0 bases, the J end by 4 bases, with 10 bases between. Germline CDR1 SGDLS, CDR2 YYNGEE. CDR3 length: 14 residues. CDR3 nucleotides: TGTGCCAGCAGCGTAGACGGGGGGCTCACTGAAGCTTTCTTT. The encoded protein is CASSVDGGLTEAFF. Full variable domain (missing parts from reference TRBV9 and TRBJ1-1): DSGVTQTPKHLITATGQRVTLRCSPRSGDLSVYWYQQSLDQGLQFLIQYYNGEERAKGNILERFSAQQFPDLHSELNLSSLELGDSALYFCASSVDGGLTEAFFGQGTRLTVV.

The rearrangement joins TRBV27 to TRBJ2-1; 10 bases are a match to TRBD2. Germline loops: CDR1 MNHEY, CDR2 SMNVEV (reference sequence). The CDR3 contains 20 residues. The trim removed 3 bases at V and 6 bases at J, leaving 20 bases unmatched. Here the CDR3 reads CASSLGSASGSLINGNEQFF. The CDR3 DNA follows: TGTGCCAGCAGTTTGGGTTCGGCTAGCGGGAGCCTGATAAATGGCAATGAGCAGTTCTTC.

Note on this clone: A much larger clone differs from this one at a single base, so this may be a read error. This chain joins TRBV5-1 and TRBJ1-4, with a tentative D call TRBD1 (6 bases). This CDR3 has 16 residues. The germline V gene encodes CDR1 SGHRS and CDR2 YFSETQ. Trimming removed 0 bases at V and 8 bases at J, with 17 bases between. Here the CDR3 reads CASSLGGSGGGEKLFF. The CDR3 bases are TGCGCCAGCAGCTTGGGCGGTTCGGGGGGCGGGGAAAAACTGTTTTTT.

This chain links TRBV12-3 or TRBV12-4 with TRBJ1-2; D not resolved. The CDR3 totals 12 residues. V dropped 3 bases and J dropped 2 bases, with 4 bases sitting between them. The CDR3 spells CASSFGNYGYTF. For the CDR3, the DNA is TGTGCCAGCAGTTTCGGGAACTATGGCTACACCTTC.

This rearrangement joins TRBV3-1 (or the pseudogene TRBV3-2) to TRBJ1-4; TRBD1 matches at 10 bases. The CDR3 spans 14 residues. V was pared by 4 bases and J by 5 bases, with 1 base of the junction left unmatched. Germline V gene lookup returns CDR1 LGHDT and CDR2 YNNKEL (reference sequence). The CDR3 region is CASSRTGGNEKLFF. CDR3 DNA sequence: TGTGCCAGCAGCCGGACAGGGGGAAATGAAAAACTGTTTTTT.

The chain has TRBV12-3 or TRBV12-4 and TRBJ2-7; 7 nucleotides match TRBD1. V trimming: 5 bases; J trimming: 6 bases; junction bases outside the gene matches: 7. The CDR3 contains 13 residues. The CDR3 region is CASSLMTGSEQYF. The CDR3 nucleotides read TGTGCCAGCAGTCTCATGACAGGGAGCGAGCAGTACTTC.

This chain uses TRBV28 with TRBJ1-2; 12 bases fit TRBD1. Germline loops: CDR1 MDHEN, CDR2 SYDVKM. J gave up 6 bases and V 10 bases, and 21 bases lay outside the gene matches. The CDR3 runs 18 residues. CDR3: CATTRDRGQGTTIHGYTF. The CDR3, as DNA: TGTGCCACGACACGGGACAGGGGGCAGGGAACAACTATCCATGGCTACACCTTC.

The chain carries TRBV6-5 and TRBJ2-7, with 9 bases that match TRBD1. V lost 4 bases and J lost 5; bases outside the gene matches: 9. The CDR3 has 15 amino acids. Germline values: CDR1 MNHEY, CDR2 SVGAGI. CDR3 coding DNA: TGTGCCAGCAGTTTCTTACCGACAGGGGGGGACGAGCAGTACTTC. This gives the protein CASSFLPTGGDEQYF.

This clone has a single count. V is TRBV6-1 and J is TRBJ1-4, with D hard to call. Trimming took off 0 bases at V and 6 bases at J, with 11 bases between the two ends. Germline CDR1 is MNHNS and CDR2 is SASEGT. The CDR3 covers 15 residues. In DNA, the CDR3 is TGTGCCAGCAGTGAAGCTTCGGGGATCGATGAAAAACTGTTTTTT. Residues: CASSEASGIDEKLFF.

The chain recombines TRBV9 with TRBJ1-4, with D possibly TRBD1 on 5 matching bases. The CDR3 has 14 residues. Germline CDR1 reads SGDLS; CDR2 reads YYNGEE. V was trimmed by 5 bases and J by 8 bases, leaving 16 bases between them. CDR3 region: CASSPRQGSEKLFF. The CDR3, as DNA: TGTGCCAGCAGTCCGAGGCAGGGAAGCGAAAAACTGTTTTTT.

This chain uses TRBV4-2 with TRBJ1-1, with D maybe TRBD1 (5 bases). Germline values: CDR1 LGHNA, CDR2 YNFKEQ. The CDR3 runs to 14 residues. V was clipped by 1 base and J by 3 bases, with 9 bases between them. This CDR3 reads CASSQVGADTEAFF. Here the CDR3 DNA reads TGTGCCAGCAGCCAAGTAGGGGCGGACACTGAAGCTTTCTTT.

Only one count was recorded for this clone. This chain joins TRBV7-2 and TRBJ1-3, with D possibly being TRBD1 (6 bases). The V end was cut by 6 bases, the J end by 2 bases, with 11 bases between. The CDR3 runs 14 residues. The germline gives CDR1 SGHTA, CDR2 FQGNSA. The chain's CDR3 is CASSSGQPGNTIYF. The CDR3 DNA reads as TGTGCCAGCAGTTCCGGACAGCCTGGAAACACCATATATTTT.

As DNA, the CDR3 is TGTGCCACCAGTGAACGGACTAGCGGGCGATTCAATGAGCAGTTCTTC. Its translation is CATSERTSGRFNEQFF. V usage is TRBV24-1 and J usage is TRBJ2-1; the match to TRBD2 covers 11 bases. The CDR3 covers 16 residues. Per germline, CDR1 KGHDR and CDR2 SFDVKD. The V gene end was trimmed by 4 bases and the J gene end by 6 bases; junction bases not matched to a gene: 7.

This clone was seen a handful of times. The chain employs TRBV18 and TRBJ1-1; no definite D call. Per germline, CDR1 KGHSH and CDR2 LQKENI. The V end was cut by 3 bases, the J end by 1 base, with 3 bases between. The length of the CDR3 is 12 residues. CDR3: CASSPGNTEAFF. DNA for the CDR3: TGTGCCAGCTCACCCGGGAACACTGAAGCTTTCTTT.

The rearrangement uses TRBV19 and TRBJ1-1; 8 bases are a match to TRBD1. The germline V gene encodes CDR1 LNHDA and CDR2 SQIVND (reference sequence). The CDR3 has 16 amino acids. The trim removed 7 bases at V and 0 bases at J, leaving 10 bases unmatched. DNA of the CDR3: TGTGCCAGTATCCCCCGACAGGGGTTGGTGAACACTGAAGCTTTCTTT. Its protein is CASIPRQGLVNTEAFF. Drawing the rest from reference TRBV19 and TRBJ1-1, the complete variable domain is DGGITQSPKYLFRKEGQNVTLSCEQNLNHDAMYWYRQDPGQGLRLIYYSQIVNDFQKGDIAEGYSVSREKKESFPLTVTSAQKNPTAFYLCASIPRQGLVNTEAFFGQGTRLTVV.

V gene TRBV10-2 combines with J gene TRBJ2-2, with a weak D call TRBD1 (7 bases). This CDR3 is 16 amino acids long. CDR1 is WSHSY and CDR2 is SAAADI in the germline V gene. V was cut by 6 bases and J by 4 bases, with 18 bases left in between. In nucleotides, the CDR3 is TGCGCCAGCAGCGAGGGGGCTAGCGTTGGCACCGGGGAGCTGTTTTTT. This translates into CASSEGASVGTGELFF.

This sequence joins TRBV3-1 (or the pseudogene TRBV3-2) and TRBJ2-7, with 7 positions matching TRBD1. This CDR3 comprises 13 residues. V dropped 5 bases and J dropped 4; count of bases not matched to a gene: 5. Looked up from germline, CDR1 is LGHDT and CDR2 is YNNKEL (reference sequence). The CDR3 coding sequence is TGTGCCAGCAGCGACAGGGTCCCTTACGAGCAGTACTTC. This translates into CASSDRVPYEQYF.

This clone has just a few counts. The DNA for the CDR3 is TGCGCCAGCAGTCACCCCGGACAGCCGAATCAGCCCCAGCATTTT. Its protein is CASSHPGQPNQPQHF. This rearrangement joins TRBV23-1 to TRBJ1-5; a weak D match, TRBD1 (6 bases). TRBV23-1 is known as an ORF, though its function is uncertain. Trimming removed 3 bases from V and 4 bases from J, with 13 bases in between. The CDR3 extends over 15 amino acids.

The chain carries TRBV7-2 and TRBJ1-1, with 8 bases matching TRBD1. CDR1 is SGHTA and CDR2 is FQGNSA in the germline V gene. This CDR3 is built from 13 residues. Trimming took 1 base from V and 11 from J; bases not matched to a gene: 6. The CDR3 DNA reads as TGTGCCAGCAGCTTAGTTAGGACAGGGAAGGCTTTCTTT. Translating it yields CASSLVRTGKAFF.